These 4 T cell receptor beta chains were all obtained from the same sample, sequenced in a study of blood T cells in healthy people across ages. Through a sample-barcoded 5' primer and a J-beta primer mix, a second PCR was run for about 7 to 12 cycles. From the 5' RACE reads, TCRdb called clonotypes with MiXCR, one entry per CDR3 protein. The repertoire holds 600,000 to 800,000 distinct CDR3 sequences, with 52% as singletons. What was sequenced was blood. All receptors derive from a woman aged 80 or older in good health.

In this sample, this clonotype turned up once. The CDR3 protein is CAIGTSTNEKLFF. CDR3 in DNA: TGTGCCATCGGCACCTCAACTAATGAAAAACTGTTTTTT. The chain couples TRBV10-3 to TRBJ1-4; D gene uncertain. The CDR3 runs to 13 residues. CDR1 and CDR2 from the germline V gene are ENHRY and SYGVKD. Trimming shortened V by 8 bases and J by 0 bases, and 7 bases separated the two germline ends.

The gene calls are TRBV7-2 and TRBJ2-5; D perhaps matches TRBD1 (6 bases). V was cut by 1 base and J by 5 bases, with 14 bases left in between. CDR3 length: 15 amino acids. Germline CDR1 reads SGHTA; CDR2 reads FQGNSA. The CDR3 region is CASSLGSQGRETQYF. The DNA of the CDR3 is TGTGCCAGCAGCTTAGGCTCTCAGGGGCGGGAGACCCAGTACTTC.

This clonotype was observed a few times. The chain links TRBV29-1 to TRBJ1-1; unclear D gene. The germline V and J ends were trimmed by 6 bases and 0 bases, with 11 bases remaining between them. Looked up from germline, CDR1 is SQVTM and CDR2 is ANQGSEA. The CDR3 extends over 13 amino acids. In DNA form, the CDR3 reads TGCAGCGTGCCCCACCTGCTGAACACTGAAGCTTTCTTT. Amino acids: CSVPHLLNTEAFF. The full variable domain, its missing parts supplied by reference TRBV29-1 and TRBJ1-1, is SAVISQKPSRDICQRGTSLTIQCQVDSQVTMMFWYRQQPGQSLTLIATANQGSEATYESGFVIDKFPISRPNLTFSTLTVSNMSPEDSSIYLCSVPHLLNTEAFFGQGTRLTVV.

Worth noting for this clonotype: One junction end disagrees with the germline gene, perhaps due to a read error. The chain carries TRBV3-1 and TRBJ1-2; unclear D gene. CDR1 is LGHDT and CDR2 is YNNKEL in the germline V gene (reference sequence). This CDR3 contains 15 residues. Written as DNA, the CDR3 is TGTGCCAACAGCCCCAGTCCGAGAACGGACTATGGCTACACCTTC. Encoded protein: CANSPSPRTDYGYTF.